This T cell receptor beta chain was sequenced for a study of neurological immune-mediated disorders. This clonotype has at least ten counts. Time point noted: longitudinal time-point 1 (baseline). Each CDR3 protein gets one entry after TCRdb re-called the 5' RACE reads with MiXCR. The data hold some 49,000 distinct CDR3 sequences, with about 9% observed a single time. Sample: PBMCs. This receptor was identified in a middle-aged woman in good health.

The chain's CDR3 is CASSLVGGTANYGYTF. DNA for the CDR3: TGTGCCAGCAGCTTAGTTGGGGGCACAGCTAACTATGGCTACACCTTC. This chain uses TRBV7-2 with TRBJ1-2; a possible D gene is TRBD1 (6 bases). The CDR3 has 16 residues. Germline loops: CDR1 SGHTA, CDR2 FQGNSA. Deletions cut 1 base from V and 0 bases from J, with 12 bases between.